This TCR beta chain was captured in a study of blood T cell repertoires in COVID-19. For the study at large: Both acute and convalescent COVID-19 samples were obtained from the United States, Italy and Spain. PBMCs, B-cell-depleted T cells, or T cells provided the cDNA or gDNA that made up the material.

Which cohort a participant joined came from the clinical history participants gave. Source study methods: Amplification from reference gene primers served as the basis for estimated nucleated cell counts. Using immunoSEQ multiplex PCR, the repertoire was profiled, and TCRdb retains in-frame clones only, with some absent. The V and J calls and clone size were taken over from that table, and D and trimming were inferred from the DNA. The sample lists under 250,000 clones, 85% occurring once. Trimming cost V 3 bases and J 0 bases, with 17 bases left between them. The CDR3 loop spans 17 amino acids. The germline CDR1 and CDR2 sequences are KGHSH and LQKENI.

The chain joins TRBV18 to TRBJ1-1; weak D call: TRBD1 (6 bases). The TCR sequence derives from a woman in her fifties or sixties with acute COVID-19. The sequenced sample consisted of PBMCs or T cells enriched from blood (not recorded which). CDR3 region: CASSPVRGAQVNTEAFF. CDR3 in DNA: TGTGCCAGCTCACCCGTTCGGGGGGCGCAGGTGAACACTGAAGCTTTCTTT.